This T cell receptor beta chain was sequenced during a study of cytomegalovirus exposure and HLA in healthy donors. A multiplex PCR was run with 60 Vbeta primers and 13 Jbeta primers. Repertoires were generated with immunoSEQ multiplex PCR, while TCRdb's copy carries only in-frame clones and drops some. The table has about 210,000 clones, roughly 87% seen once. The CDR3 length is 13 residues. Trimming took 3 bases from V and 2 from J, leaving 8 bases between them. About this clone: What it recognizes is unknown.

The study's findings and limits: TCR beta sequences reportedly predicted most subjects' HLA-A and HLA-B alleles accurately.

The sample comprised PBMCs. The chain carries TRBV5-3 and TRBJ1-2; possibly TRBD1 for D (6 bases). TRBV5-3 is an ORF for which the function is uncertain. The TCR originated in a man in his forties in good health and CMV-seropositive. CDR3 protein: CARSWDTNYGYTF. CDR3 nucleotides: TGTGCCAGAAGCTGGGACACCAACTATGGCTACACCTTC.